Included here is one TCR beta chain sequence, with context. The data were taken from a study of blood T cell repertoires in COVID-19. Across the whole study: Sites across the United States, Italy and Spain contributed samples from acute and convalescent COVID-19. The cDNA or gDNA used as material had been derived from T cells, B-cell-depleted T cells, or PBMCs.

In the study's own analysis: For nucleated cells, counts were estimated from reference gene primer amplification. Using immunoSEQ multiplex PCR, the repertoire was profiled, and TCRdb retains in-frame clones only, with some absent. D and trimming come from the DNA, and the V and J calls and clone size come from that table. Of 150,000 to 200,000 clones in the sample, 81% were seen once. Germline CDR1 is GTSNPN and CDR2 is SVGIG (reference sequence). This CDR3 is 13 amino acids long. V lost 6 bases to trimming and J lost 2 bases, with 12 bases between them. The Seattle patients joined while their infection was active and were tracked longitudinally afterward.

This sequence joins TRBV30 and TRBJ2-3, with D possibly TRBD2 on 5 matching bases. The sequencing input was peripheral blood. The clonotype comes from a middle-aged woman with COVID-19, enrolled during active disease. As DNA, the CDR3 is TGTGCCTGCCGAGGGCTTAACACAGATACGCAGTATTTT. Translated, it gives CACRGLNTDTQYF.